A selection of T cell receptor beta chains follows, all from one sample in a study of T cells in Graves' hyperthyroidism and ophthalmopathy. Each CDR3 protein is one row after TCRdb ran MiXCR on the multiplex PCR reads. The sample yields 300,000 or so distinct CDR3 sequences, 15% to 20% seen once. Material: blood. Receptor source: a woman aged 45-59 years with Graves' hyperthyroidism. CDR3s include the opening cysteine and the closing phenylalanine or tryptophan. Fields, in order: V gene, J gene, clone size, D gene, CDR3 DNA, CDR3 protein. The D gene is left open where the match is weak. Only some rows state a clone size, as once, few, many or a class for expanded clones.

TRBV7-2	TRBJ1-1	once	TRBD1	TGTGCCAGCAGCTTAGTAGGGACAGTCGATGAAGCTTTCTTT	CASSLVGTVDEAFF
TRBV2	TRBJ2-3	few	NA	TGTGCCAGCTCGGGGGAAGACTTGGGCACAGATACGCAGTATTTT	CASSGEDLGTDTQYF
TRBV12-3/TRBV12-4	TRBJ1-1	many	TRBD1	TGTGCCAGCAGAGTACAGGGGGCGCGGGGAACTGAAGCTTTCTTT	CASRVQGARGTEAFF
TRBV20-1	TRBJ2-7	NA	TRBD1	TGCAGTGCTAGAGTCCCCGGACAGGGTTTTTCCTACGAGCAGTACTTC	CSARVPGQGFSYEQYF
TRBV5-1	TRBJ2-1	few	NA	TGCGCCAGCAGCTTGGGTTTCGATAGCAATGAGCAGTTCTTC	CASSLGFDSNEQFF
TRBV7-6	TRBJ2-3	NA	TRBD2	TGTGCCAGCAGCTTAGAGTCTAGCGGGGTTGCAGATACGCAGTATTTT	CASSLESSGVADTQYF
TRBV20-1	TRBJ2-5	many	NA	TGCAGTGCTATACGACAGCATACCCAGTACTTC	CSAIRQHTQYF
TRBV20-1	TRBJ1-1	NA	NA	TGCAGTGCTAGCAAAGAGAAGGCCTCGAACACTGAAGCTTTCTTT	CSASKEKASNTEAFF
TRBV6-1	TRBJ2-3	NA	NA	TGTGCCAGCAAAGAGAGGGATGAGGGCACAGATACGCAGTATTTT	CASKERDEGTDTQYF
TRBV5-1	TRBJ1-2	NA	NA	TGCGCCAGCAGCTTGGAATCGGATCCGATCTATGGCTACACCTTC	CASSLESDPIYGYTF
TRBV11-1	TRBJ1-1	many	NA	TGTGCCAGCAGCTTAGAAGGCAACCAGAACACTGAAGCTTTCTTT	CASSLEGNQNTEAFF
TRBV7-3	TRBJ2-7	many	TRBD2	TGTGCCAGCAGCACACTAACGACTAGCGGGAAGATGTACGAGCAGTACTTC	CASSTLTTSGKMYEQYF
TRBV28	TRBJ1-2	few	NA	TGTGCCAGCAGTGTACCGCACACCCTTCTAAGCTACACCTTC	CASSVPHTLLSYTF
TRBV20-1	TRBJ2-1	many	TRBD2	TGCAGTGCTAGCGCTCAATTACTAGCGGGGGTCCACAATGAGCAGTTCTTC	CSASAQLLAGVHNEQFF
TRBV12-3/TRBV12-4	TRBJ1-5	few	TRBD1	TGTGCCAGCAGTTTTAGGGGGCGTCAGCCCCAGCATTTT	CASSFRGRQPQHF
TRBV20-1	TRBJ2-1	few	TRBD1	TGCAGTGCTAGTTCACGCCGACAGGGTTGGTTAGATGAGCAGTTCTTC	CSASSRRQGWLDEQFF
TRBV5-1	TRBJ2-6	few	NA	TGCGCCAGCAGCTACCTGGAGGGGGAAAGGCCTGGGGCCAACGTCCTGACTTTC	CASSYLEGERPGANVLTF
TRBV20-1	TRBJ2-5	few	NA	TGCAGTGCTAGGGAGGGGGCATCGGAGACCCAGTACTTC	CSAREGASETQYF
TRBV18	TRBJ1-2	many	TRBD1	TGTGCCAGCTCACCAACCTCGGGACAGGGGGCTTTTACCTTC	CASSPTSGQGAFTF
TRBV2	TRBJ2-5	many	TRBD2	TGTGCCAGCAGTCCCCTCGGACTAGCGGAAGTGGAGACCCAGTACTTC	CASSPLGLAEVETQYF
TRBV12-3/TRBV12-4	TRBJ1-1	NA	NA	TGTGCCAGCAGTTTACTGGTCACTGAAGCTTTCTTT	CASSLLVTEAFF
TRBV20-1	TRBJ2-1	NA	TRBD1	TGCAGTGCTTCAAATTGGGACAGTTCCTACAATGAGCAGTTCTTC	CSASNWDSSYNEQFF
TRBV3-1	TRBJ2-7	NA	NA	TGTGCCAGCAGCCCCCTGGACGGTACCTCCTACGAGCAGTACTTC	CASSPLDGTSYEQYF
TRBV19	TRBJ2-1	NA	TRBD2	TGTGCCAGTGGGACTAGCTCCTACAATGAGCAGTTCTTC	CASGTSSYNEQFF
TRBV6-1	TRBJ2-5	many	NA	TGTGCCAGCAGTGAAGCTATGGGCAGCCCCCAAGAGACCCAGTACTTC	CASSEAMGSPQETQYF
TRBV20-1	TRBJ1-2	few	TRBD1	TGCAGTGCTAGAGATTACCAGGGGGCAGGGGGCTACACCTTC	CSARDYQGAGGYTF
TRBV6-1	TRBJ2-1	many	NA	TGTGCCAGCTCGATAATGGGGGTGGAGGGGGTCTACAATGAGCAGTTCTTC	CASSIMGVEGVYNEQFF
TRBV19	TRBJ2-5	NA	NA	TGTGCCAGTAGTAAGAACAGGCAAGAGACCCAGTACTTC	CASSKNRQETQYF